This T cell receptor beta chain is from a study of blood T cell repertoires in COVID-19. Study background: COVID-19 samples from acute and convalescent phases originated in the United States, Italy and Spain. Sources were T cells, B-cell-depleted T cells, or PBMCs; the material itself was cDNA or gDNA.

In the study's own analysis: Using reference gene primer amplification, nucleated cell counts were estimated. Profiled with immunoSEQ multiplex PCR; TCRdb holds only in-frame clones, not every one. V and J calls and clone size follow that table, whereas D and trimming were derived from the DNA. The sample carries roughly 190,000 clones, 88% recorded once. The V gene's germline CDR1 is SGHTA and CDR2 FQGNSA. The ends lost 2 bases at V and 7 bases at J; junction bases unmatched: 9. The CDR3 has 16 residues. Sequenced sample: peripheral blood. The TCR sequence derives from a man aged 40-49 years with active or convalescent COVID-19. This chain uses TRBV7-2 with TRBJ2-1, with TRBD2 matching over 9 bases. CDR3 DNA sequence: TGTGCCAGCAGCTTAAGTAGCGGGAGCCCCGGGAATGAGCAGTTCTTC. Protein product: CASSLSSGSPGNEQFF.